One TCR beta chain is described in this entry. The data are from a study of Ad26.COV2.S vaccination and SARS-CoV-2 variants. The V gene's germline CDR1 is SGHDT and CDR2 YYEEEE. V lost 0 bases, J lost 6 bases, and 17 bases lay in between. This CDR3 has 16 residues. Sample treatment: roughly 20 received Ad26.COV2.S at low or high dose, single or two shots; several received placebo; per-sample allocation not given. Each sample was drawn 63 days after the first injection (of vaccine or placebo). TCRdb's table, derived via immunoSEQ multiplex PCR, lists solely in-frame clones and lacks some. The sample has hundreds of thousands of clones, 90% seen once.

Specimen: peripheral blood, collected in a trial of Ad26.COV2.S vaccine versus placebo. This chain links TRBV5-6 with TRBJ2-3, with D possibly called TRBD1 or TRBD2 (6 bases each). This TCR came from a person aged 18-65 years who received the Ad26.COV2.S COVID-19 vaccine or a placebo. The CDR3 reads CASSLAGGAGGDTQYF. The CDR3 nucleotides read TGTGCCAGCAGCTTGGCTGGTGGGGCCGGGGGCGATACGCAGTATTTT. The full variable domain, its missing parts supplied by reference TRBV5-6 and TRBJ2-3, is DAGVTQSPTHLIKTRGQQVTLRCSPKSGHDTVSWYQQALGQGPQFIFQYYEEEERQRGNFPDRFSGHQFPNYSSELNVNALLLGDSALYLCASSLAGGAGGDTQYFGPGTRLTVL.